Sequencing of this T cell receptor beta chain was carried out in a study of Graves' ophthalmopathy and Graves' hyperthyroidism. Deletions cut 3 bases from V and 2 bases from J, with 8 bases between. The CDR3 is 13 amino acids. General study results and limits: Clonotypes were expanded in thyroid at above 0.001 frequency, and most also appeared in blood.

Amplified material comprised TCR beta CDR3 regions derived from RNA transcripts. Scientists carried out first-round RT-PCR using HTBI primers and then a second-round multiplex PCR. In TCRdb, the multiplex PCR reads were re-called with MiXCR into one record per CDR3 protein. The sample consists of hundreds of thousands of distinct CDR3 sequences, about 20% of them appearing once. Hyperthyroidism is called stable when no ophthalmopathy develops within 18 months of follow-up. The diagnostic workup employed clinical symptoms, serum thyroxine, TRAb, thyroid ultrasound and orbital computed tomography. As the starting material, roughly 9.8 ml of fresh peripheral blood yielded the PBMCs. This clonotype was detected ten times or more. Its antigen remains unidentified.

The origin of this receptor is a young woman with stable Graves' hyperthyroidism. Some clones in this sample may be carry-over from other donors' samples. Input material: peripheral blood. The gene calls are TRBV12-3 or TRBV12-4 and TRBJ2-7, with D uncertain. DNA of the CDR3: TGTGCCAGCAGTTTTACTGGCGCCTACGAGCAGTACTTC. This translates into CASSFTGAYEQYF.